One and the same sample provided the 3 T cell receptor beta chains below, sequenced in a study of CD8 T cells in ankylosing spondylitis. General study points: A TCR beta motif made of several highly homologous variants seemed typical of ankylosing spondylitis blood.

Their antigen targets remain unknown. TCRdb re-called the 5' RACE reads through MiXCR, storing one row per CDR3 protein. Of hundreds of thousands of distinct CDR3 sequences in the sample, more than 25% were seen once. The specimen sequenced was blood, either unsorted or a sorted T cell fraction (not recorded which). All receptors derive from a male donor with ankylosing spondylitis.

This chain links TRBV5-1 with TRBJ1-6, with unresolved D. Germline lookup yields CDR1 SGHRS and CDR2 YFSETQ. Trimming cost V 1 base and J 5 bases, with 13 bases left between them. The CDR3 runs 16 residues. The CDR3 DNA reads TGCGCCAGCAGCTTGTCATGGTTATCGGATAATTCACCCCTCCACTTT. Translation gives CASSLSWLSDNSPLHF.

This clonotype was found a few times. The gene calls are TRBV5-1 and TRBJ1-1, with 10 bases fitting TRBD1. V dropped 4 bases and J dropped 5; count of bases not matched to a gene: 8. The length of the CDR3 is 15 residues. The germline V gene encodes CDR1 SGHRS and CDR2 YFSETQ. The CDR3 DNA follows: TGCGCCAGCAGCCGGGGGGACAGGGGCGGTACTGAAGCTTTCTTT. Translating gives CASSRGDRGGTEAFF. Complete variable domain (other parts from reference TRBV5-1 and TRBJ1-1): KAGVTQTPRYLIKTRGQQVTLSCSPISGHRSVSWYQQTPGQGLQFLFEYFSETQRNKGNFPGRFSGRQFSNSRSEMNVSTLELGDSALYLCASSRGDRGGTEAFFGQGTRLTVV.

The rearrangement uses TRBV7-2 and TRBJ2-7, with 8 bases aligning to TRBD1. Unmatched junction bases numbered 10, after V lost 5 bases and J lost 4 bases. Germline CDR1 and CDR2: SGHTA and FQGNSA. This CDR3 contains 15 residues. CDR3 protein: CASSQGQGTQYEQYF. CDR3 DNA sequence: TGTGCCAGCAGCCAAGGACAGGGTACGCAATACGAGCAGTACTTC.